This entry lists 23 T cell receptor beta chains sequenced from one sample in a study of blood T cell repertoires in COVID-19. Assay: immunoSEQ multiplex PCR; the TCRdb copy retains only in-frame clones and omits some. The data contain some 110,000 clones, roughly two thirds of them singletons. The material sequenced was peripheral blood. Receptors originate from a human donor with acute or convalescent COVID-19. The donor label of this sample is uncertain.

The V and J genes are TRBV19 and TRBJ2-3; TRBD2 agrees at 9 bases. Germline-derived CDR1 and CDR2 are LNHDA and SQIVND (reference sequence). CDR3 length equals 16 residues. V lost 8 bases, J lost 0 bases, and 9 bases stayed unmatched. CDR3 bases: TGTGCCAGTCAGACCAAGCGGGGGGCAAGCACAGATACGCAGTATTTT. Translating gives CASQTKRGASTDTQYF.

The rearrangement uses TRBV18 and TRBJ2-5, with D maybe TRBD2 (7 bases). The V end was cut by 6 bases, the J end by 2 bases, with 10 bases between. The CDR3 is made up of 13 amino acids. CDR1 and CDR2 from the germline V gene are KGHSH and LQKENI. CDR3 residues: CASSGGQQETQYF. The CDR3, as DNA: TGTGCCAGCTCGGGGGGGCAGCAAGAGACCCAGTACTTC.

V is TRBV7-2 and J is TRBJ1-6, with TRBD1 matching over 8 bases. The germline V gene has CDR1 SGHTA and CDR2 FQGNSA. The V gene end was trimmed by 5 bases and the J gene end by 7 bases; junction bases not matched to a gene: 7. The CDR3 loop spans 15 amino acids. CDR3: CASSVKTGVNSPLHF. The CDR3 nucleotides are TGTGCCAGCAGCGTCAAGACAGGGGTGAATTCACCCCTCCACTTT.

The chain employs TRBV2 and TRBJ2-2; tentative D call: TRBD2 (5 bases). CDR3 length: 16 residues. CDR1 is SNHLY, CDR2 FYNNEI, per germline. V gave up 5 bases and J gave up 0 bases, with 13 bases separating them. CDR3 DNA: TGTGCCAGCAGTTGGACTTCCACCTCGAACACCGGGGAGCTGTTTTTT. Protein product: CASSWTSTSNTGELFF.

Only a few counts were recorded for this clone. V is TRBV29-1 and J is TRBJ1-2, with D perhaps TRBD1 (6 bases). The V gene's germline CDR1 is SQVTM and CDR2 ANQGSEA. The CDR3 extends over 15 amino acids. V was pared by 3 bases and J by 0 bases, with 14 bases between. The CDR3 is CSVEAPRTANYGYTF. CDR3 DNA sequence: TGCAGCGTTGAGGCTCCCAGGACAGCTAACTATGGCTACACCTTC.

The chain has TRBV10-3 and TRBJ2-1, with D perhaps matching TRBD2 (6 bases). Trimming took 6 bases from V and 5 from J, leaving 17 bases between them. The CDR3 covers 15 residues. Germline V gene sequence: CDR1 ENHRY, CDR2 SYGVKD. CDR3 residues: CAISQDPRRDNEQFF. For the CDR3, the DNA is TGTGCCATCAGCCAGGACCCCCGGAGGGACAATGAGCAGTTCTTC.

The rearrangement links TRBV4-1 to TRBJ1-5; perhaps TRBD1 as D (5 bases). The length of the CDR3 is 15 residues. Germline V gene sequence: CDR1 MGHRA, CDR2 YSYEKL. Trimming took 4 bases from V and 1 from J, leaving 11 bases between them. CDR3 residues: CASSLNDRSNQPQHF. In DNA, the CDR3 is TGCGCCAGCAGCCTAAACGACAGAAGCAATCAGCCCCAGCATTTT.

The genes are TRBV5-6 and TRBJ1-1; no reliable D call. The CDR3 spans 14 residues. Germline V gives CDR1 SGHDT, CDR2 YYEEEE. V was pared by 2 bases and J by 10 bases, with 18 bases between. For the CDR3, the DNA is TGTGCCAGCAGCTTCGCGACCCCGGGGTTCACAGCTTTCTTT. Translation gives CASSFATPGFTAFF.

In this sample, this clone turned up once. In DNA form, the CDR3 reads TGTGCCAGCAGCCAACGACAGGGTGGATCACCCCTCCACTTT. Protein product: CASSQRQGGSPLHF. This chain uses TRBV3-1 (or the pseudogene TRBV3-2) with TRBJ1-6; 7 positions agree with TRBD1. CDR1 and CDR2 from the germline V gene are LGHDT and YNNKEL (reference sequence). The CDR3 sequence is 14 residues long. V shed 2 bases, J shed 10 bases, and the junction held 5 bases outside the gene matches.

This clone was picked up a small number of times. CDR3: CASSTLAGEQETQYF. The CDR3 nucleotides read TGTGCCAGTAGTACTCTAGCGGGGGAGCAAGAGACCCAGTACTTC. The chain carries TRBV19 and TRBJ2-5, with 10 bases lining up with TRBD2. V was clipped by 4 bases and J by 2 bases; unmatched bases: 4. This CDR3 contains 15 residues. Germline lookup yields CDR1 LNHDA and CDR2 SQIVND (reference sequence).

The chain is built from TRBV28 and TRBJ1-5; TRBD1 is a possible D gene (5 bases). V was shortened by 7 bases and J by 1 base, with 11 bases between the two germline ends. CDR1 and CDR2 (germline): MDHEN, SYDVKM. The CDR3 has 14 residues. The CDR3 nucleotides read TGTGCCAGCACCCCGTGGGGCAGCAATCAGCCCCAGCATTTT. Protein: CASTPWGSNQPQHF.

The gene calls are TRBV11-3 and TRBJ2-2; TRBD2 matches 15 bases. Germline V gives CDR1 SGHNT, CDR2 YENEEA. The CDR3 is 14 residues long. The V segment lost 5 bases and the J segment 15 bases; nucleotides outside the gene matches: 7. CDR3 sequence: CASSPGLAGGSLFF. CDR3 DNA: TGTGCCAGCAGCCCTGGACTAGCGGGGGGGTCGTTGTTTTTT.

J is TRBJ1-1 and V is TRBV2; the match to TRBD1 covers 7 bases. CDR3 size: 13 residues. With 7 bases clipped from V and 6 bases from J, the junction kept 8 bases outside the gene matches. The germline V gene has CDR1 SNHLY and CDR2 FYNNEI. This CDR3 reads CASNRQGMAEAFF. CDR3 nucleotides: TGTGCCAGCAATCGACAGGGAATGGCTGAAGCTTTCTTT.

Only a few counts were recorded for this clone. V and J are TRBV7-8 and TRBJ2-5, with 7 positions matching TRBD1. This CDR3 contains 14 residues. Germline V gives CDR1 SGHVS, CDR2 FQNEAQ. The V gene end was trimmed by 5 bases and the J gene end by 1 base; junction bases not matched to a gene: 4. This CDR3 reads CASSTYRGQETQYF. CDR3 coding DNA: TGTGCCAGCAGCACGTACAGGGGCCAAGAGACCCAGTACTTC. The complete variable domain, with remaining parts taken from reference TRBV7-8 and TRBJ2-5, reads GAGVSQSPRYKVAKRGQDVALRCDPISGHVSLFWYQQALGQGPEFLTYFQNEAQLDKSGLPSDRFFAERPEGSVSTLKIQRTQQEDSAVYLCASSTYRGQETQYFGPGTRLLVL.

V and J are TRBV5-1 and TRBJ2-6; perhaps TRBD1 as D (6 bases). The CDR3 contains 17 residues. Trimming removed 1 base from V and 2 bases from J, with 13 bases in between. Looked up from germline, CDR1 is SGHRS and CDR2 is YFSETQ. The CDR3 spells CASSLYTGNAGANVLTF. The CDR3 nucleotides read TGCGCCAGCAGCTTGTATACAGGGAATGCTGGGGCCAACGTCCTGACTTTC.

V usage is TRBV5-6 and J usage is TRBJ1-3; possible D gene TRBD1, 6 bases. CDR3 size: 17 residues. The V end lost 4 bases, the J end lost 6 bases, and 23 bases lay between the germline ends. Germline loops: CDR1 SGHDT, CDR2 YYEEEE. The CDR3 spells CASSRFASGEGVNTIYF. The CDR3 bases are TGTGCCAGCAGCCGTTTCGCTTCAGGGGAAGGCGTAAACACCATATATTTT.

V is TRBV7-2 and J is TRBJ1-2, with 8 bases identical to TRBD1. The CDR3 contains 15 residues. V shed 9 bases and J 2 bases; nucleotides not matched to a gene: 11. CDR1 is SGHTA, CDR2 FQGNSA, per germline. The CDR3: CASATDRGPNYGYTF. In nucleotides, the CDR3 is TGTGCCAGTGCGACTGACAGGGGCCCAAACTATGGCTACACCTTC.

The chain joins TRBV6-5 to TRBJ1-2; TRBD1 might be the D (6 bases). The CDR3 length is 13 residues. Trimming removed 8 bases at V and 2 bases at J, with 12 bases between. Germline V CDR1 and CDR2: MNHEY, SVGAGI. CDR3 in DNA: TGTGCCAGCGCCCCGGGGACAAACTATGGCTACACCTTC. Translating it yields CASAPGTNYGYTF.

The table lists this clone with a few counts. This CDR3 reads CASSLKGVKGAFF. CDR3 bases: TGTGCCAGCAGCTTAAAGGGGGTTAAAGGAGCTTTCTTT. V gene TRBV13 combines with J gene TRBJ1-1, with D perhaps TRBD1 (6 bases). The V and J ends lost 2 bases and 10 bases respectively, with 14 bases between them. The CDR3 consists of 13 residues. CDR1 is PRHDT and CDR2 is FYEKMQ in the germline V gene (reference sequence).

The V and J genes are TRBV19 and TRBJ2-1, with a weak D call TRBD1 (5 bases). CDR1 and CDR2 from the germline V gene are LNHDA and SQIVND (reference sequence). The CDR3 has 16 amino acids. Trimming cost V 4 bases and J 0 bases, with 13 bases left between them. The DNA of the CDR3 is TGTGCCAGTAGTACCCCAGGGTGGGGCTCCTACAATGAGCAGTTCTTC. It specifies CASSTPGWGSYNEQFF.

The chain is built from TRBV7-2 and TRBJ1-6; D is possibly TRBD1 (6 bases). The V gene lost 4 bases and the J gene lost 3 bases, with 13 bases spanning the gap. The CDR3 contains 16 residues. CDR1 and CDR2 from the germline V gene are SGHTA and FQGNSA. CDR3 in DNA: TGTGCCAGCAGCTCGGTAGGGGGAAGCTATAATTCACCCCTCCACTTT. Translation gives CASSSVGGSYNSPLHF.

The chain couples TRBV2 to TRBJ2-5; 7 nucleotides match TRBD2. CDR3 length equals 17 residues. CDR1 SNHLY and CDR2 FYNNEI come from the germline V gene. After removal of 6 bases from V and 7 bases from J, the junction contained 20 bases not matched to a gene. The chain's CDR3 is CASRGLISWEAGWTQYF. For the CDR3, the DNA is TGTGCCAGCAGGGGGTTAATTTCTTGGGAAGCGGGGTGGACCCAGTACTTC. Complete variable domain (other parts from reference TRBV2 and TRBJ2-5): EPEVTQTPSHQVTQMGQEVILRCVPISNHLYFYWYRQILGQKVEFLVSFYNNEISEKSEIFDDQFSVERPDGSNFTLKIRSTKLEDSAMYFCASRGLISWEAGWTQYFGPGTRLLVL.

The chain joins TRBV10-3 to TRBJ2-1; TRBD1 matches 9 bases. V trimming: 0 bases; J trimming: 7 bases; junction bases outside the gene matches: 4. Germline-derived CDR1 and CDR2 are ENHRY and SYGVKD. The CDR3 has 15 amino acids. In nucleotides, the CDR3 is TGTGCCATCAGTGAGTCCGGACAGGGGTGGAATGAGCAGTTCTTC. It translates to CAISESGQGWNEQFF.